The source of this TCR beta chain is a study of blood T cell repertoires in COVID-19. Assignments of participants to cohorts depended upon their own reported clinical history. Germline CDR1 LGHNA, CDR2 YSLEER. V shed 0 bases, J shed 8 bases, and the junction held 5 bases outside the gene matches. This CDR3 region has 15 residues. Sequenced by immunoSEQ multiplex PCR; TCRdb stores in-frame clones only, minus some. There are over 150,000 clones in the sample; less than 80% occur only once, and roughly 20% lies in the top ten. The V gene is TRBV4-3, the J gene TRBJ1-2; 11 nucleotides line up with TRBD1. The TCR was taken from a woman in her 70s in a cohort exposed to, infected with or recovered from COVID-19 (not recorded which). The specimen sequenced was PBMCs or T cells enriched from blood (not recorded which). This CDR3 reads CASSQEGQGARGYTF. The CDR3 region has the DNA TGCGCCAGCAGCCAAGAAGGACAGGGGGCGCGGGGCTACACCTTC.